This T cell receptor (beta chain) was identified in a study of cytomegalovirus exposure and HLA in healthy donors. Looking at the study overall: In terms of ancestry, the Caucasian-associated cluster contained 81% of the roughly 360 genotyped donors.

As regards this clone: Its target is not known.

General study findings and limits: The study listed about 150 cytomegalovirus-associated TCR beta chains. Indistinguishable V segments, including TRBV6-2 and TRBV6-3, were excluded.

V was pared by 4 bases and J by 1 base, with 11 bases between. The CDR3 is 14 residues long. Germline V gives CDR1 MNHNS, CDR2 SASEGT. This PCR relied on a set of 60 Vbeta primers and 13 Jbeta primers. Method: immunoSEQ multiplex PCR; TCRdb's copy keeps in-frame clones and lacks some. Of 100,000 to 150,000 clones in the sample, less than 80% were seen once. Healthy individuals who donated bone marrow served as the donors. The source of this sequence is a man aged 50-59 years in good health and CMV-seronegative. The specimen sequenced was PBMCs. The V gene is TRBV6-1, the J gene TRBJ2-7; no firm D call. CDR3 residues: CASSVTLPSYEQYF. CDR3 DNA: TGTGCCAGCAGTGTTACTCTTCCATCCTACGAGCAGTACTTC.